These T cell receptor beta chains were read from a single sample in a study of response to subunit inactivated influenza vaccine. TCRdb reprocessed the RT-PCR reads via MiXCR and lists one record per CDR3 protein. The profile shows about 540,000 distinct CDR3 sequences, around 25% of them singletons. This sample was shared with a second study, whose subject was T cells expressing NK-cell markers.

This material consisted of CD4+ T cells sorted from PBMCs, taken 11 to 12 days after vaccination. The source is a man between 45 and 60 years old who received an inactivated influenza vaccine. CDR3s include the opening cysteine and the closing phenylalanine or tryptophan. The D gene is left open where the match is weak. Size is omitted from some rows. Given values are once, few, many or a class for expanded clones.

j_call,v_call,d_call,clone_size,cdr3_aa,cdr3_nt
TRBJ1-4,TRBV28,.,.,CASSLGGASEKLFF,TGTGCCAGCAGTTTGGGCGGGGCCAGTGAAAAACTGTTTTTT
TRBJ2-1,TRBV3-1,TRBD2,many,CASSQDPSGSYNEQFF,TGTGCCAGCAGCCAAGATCCCAGCGGGAGCTACAATGAGCAGTTCTTC
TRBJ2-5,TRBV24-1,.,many,CATSVNRQGGETQYF,TGTGCCACCAGTGTCAATAGGCAGGGCGGCGAGACCCAGTACTTC
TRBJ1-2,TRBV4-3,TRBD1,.,CASSQSMDRRSWGYTF,TGCGCCAGCAGCCAATCTATGGACAGGCGCTCGTGGGGCTACACCTTC
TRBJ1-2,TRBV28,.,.,CASSTGRYGYTF,TGTGCCAGCAGTACAGGGCGGTATGGCTACACCTTC
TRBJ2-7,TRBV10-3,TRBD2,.,CAINSGLADEQYF,TGTGCCATCAATTCGGGACTAGCGGACGAGCAGTACTTC
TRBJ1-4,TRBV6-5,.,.,CASSSPGLANEKLFF,TGTGCCAGCAGTTCCCCGGGGTTAGCTAATGAAAAACTGTTTTTT
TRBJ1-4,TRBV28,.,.,CASSVGTETTNEKLFF,TGTGCCAGCAGTGTGGGAACAGAGACAACTAATGAAAAACTGTTTTTT
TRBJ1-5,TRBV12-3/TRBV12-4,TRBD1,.,CASSPDRGHVYQPQHF,TGTGCCAGCAGTCCAGACAGGGGGCATGTGTATCAGCCCCAGCATTTT
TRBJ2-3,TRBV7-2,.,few,CASTSRAVSPTDTQYF,TGTGCCAGCACCTCAAGGGCGGTTTCACCCACAGATACGCAGTATTTT
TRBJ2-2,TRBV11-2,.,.,CASSLALVSRATGELFF,TGTGCCAGCAGCTTAGCCTTGGTCAGCAGGGCAACTGGGGAGCTGTTTTTT
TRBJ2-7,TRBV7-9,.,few,CASSLGGHPVEQYF,TGTGCCAGCAGCTTAGGAGGACATCCCGTCGAGCAGTACTTC
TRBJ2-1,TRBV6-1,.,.,CASSERAVGSYNEQFF,TGTGCCAGCAGTGAAAGGGCCGTGGGCTCCTACAATGAGCAGTTCTTC
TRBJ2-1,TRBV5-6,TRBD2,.,CASTSLAGGRYNEQFF,TGTGCCAGCACCTCACTAGCGGGGGGGCGCTACAATGAGCAGTTCTTC
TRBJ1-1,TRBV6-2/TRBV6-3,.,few,CASSLEVVGTEAFF,TGTGCCAGCAGTTTAGAGGTGGTGGGCACTGAAGCTTTCTTT
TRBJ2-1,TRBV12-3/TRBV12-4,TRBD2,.,CASSPAGGRNEQFF,TGTGCCAGCAGTCCAGCGGGGGGCCGCAATGAGCAGTTCTTC
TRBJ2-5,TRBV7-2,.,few,CASSLRRDRQETQYF,TGTGCCAGCAGCTTAAGGCGGGACAGACAAGAGACCCAGTACTTC
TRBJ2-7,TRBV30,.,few,CAWSTYRGGLYEQYF,TGTGCCTGGAGCACCTACAGGGGGGGACTTTACGAGCAGTACTTC
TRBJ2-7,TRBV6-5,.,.,CASSYSTGLGEQYF,TGTGCCAGCAGTTACTCGACAGGTCTGGGGGAGCAGTACTTC
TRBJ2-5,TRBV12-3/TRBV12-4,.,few,CASTRDLQETQYF,TGTGCCAGCACTCGGGACCTCCAAGAGACCCAGTACTTC
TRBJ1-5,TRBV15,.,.,CATSRDGLPQHF,TGTGCCACCAGCAGAGATGGGCTGCCCCAGCATTTT
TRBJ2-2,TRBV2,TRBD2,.,CDSKRREVAGELFF,TGTGACAGCAAGAGGCGGGAGGTGGCCGGGGAGCTGTTTTTT
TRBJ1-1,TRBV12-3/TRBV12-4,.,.,CASDPGGNTEAFF,TGTGCCAGCGACCCCGGGGGGAACACTGAAGCTTTCTTT
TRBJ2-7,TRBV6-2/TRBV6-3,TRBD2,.,CASSRTIEAGFPYEQYF,TGTGCCAGCAGCCGCACGATAGAAGCGGGATTTCCCTACGAGCAGTACTTC
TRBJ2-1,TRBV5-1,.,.,CASSLVLGVDEQFF,TGCGCCAGCAGCTTGGTTCTGGGGGTTGATGAGCAGTTCTTC
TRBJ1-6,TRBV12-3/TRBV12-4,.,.,CASRIEQRPNSPLHF,TGTGCCAGCAGGATTGAACAGAGACCTAATTCACCCCTCCACTTT
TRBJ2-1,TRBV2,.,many,CASSDRNRNYNEQFF,TGTGCCAGCAGCGACCGAAACAGGAACTACAATGAGCAGTTCTTC
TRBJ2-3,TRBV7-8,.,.,CASSLNMGDTQYF,TGTGCCAGCAGCCTCAATATGGGGGATACGCAGTATTTT
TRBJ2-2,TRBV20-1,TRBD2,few,CSARGGGRSANTGELFF,TGCAGTGCTAGAGGGGGGGGAAGGTCCGCGAACACCGGGGAGCTGTTTTTT
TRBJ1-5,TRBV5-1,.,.,CASSLDQGLGQPQHF,TGCGCCAGCAGCTTGGATCAGGGTCTGGGCCAGCCCCAGCATTTT
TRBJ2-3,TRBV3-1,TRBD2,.,CASSQRGGHRTDTQYF,TGTGCCAGCAGCCAACGGGGGGGACACCGCACAGATACGCAGTATTTT
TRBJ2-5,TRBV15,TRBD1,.,CATSRDGTGGETQYF,TGTGCCACCAGCAGAGACGGGACAGGGGGGGAGACCCAGTACTTC
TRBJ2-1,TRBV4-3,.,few,CASSQDPWSYNEQFF,TGCGCCAGCAGCCAAGATCCCTGGTCGTACAATGAGCAGTTCTTC
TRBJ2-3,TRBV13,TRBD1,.,CASSLGAGGPIDF,TGTGCCAGCAGCTTAGGGGCAGGGGGTCCCATAGATTTT
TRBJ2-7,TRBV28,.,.,CATHSGAYEQYF,TGTGCCACACATAGCGGCGCCTACGAGCAGTACTTC
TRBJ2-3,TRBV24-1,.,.,CATSDMDGEDYLKDTQYF,TGTGCCACCAGTGACATGGACGGGGAGGACTACCTAAAAGATACGCAGTATTTT
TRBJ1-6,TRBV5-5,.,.,CASSLEASYNSPLHF,TGTGCCAGCAGCTTGGAGGCCTCCTATAATTCACCCCTCCACTTT
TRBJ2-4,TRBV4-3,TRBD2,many,CASSQDLLTSGASLSKNIQYF,TGCGCCAGCAGCCAAGACCTTCTTACTAGCGGGGCCTCCCTGTCCAAAAACATTCAGTACTTC
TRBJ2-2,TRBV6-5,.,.,CASTSDSGELFF,TGTGCCAGCACCTCCGATTCCGGGGAGCTGTTTTTT
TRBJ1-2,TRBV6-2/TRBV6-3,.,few,CASSYSGLARLSYGYTF,TGTGCCAGCAGTTACTCGGGGTTGGCTCGGCTATCCTATGGCTACACCTTC
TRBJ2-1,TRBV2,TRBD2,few,CASSLAGTSYNEQFF,TGTGCCAGCAGTCTAGCGGGGACCTCCTACAATGAGCAGTTCTTC
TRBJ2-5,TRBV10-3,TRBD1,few,CAISGGQGESETQYF,TGTGCCATCAGCGGAGGACAGGGCGAATCTGAGACCCAGTACTTC
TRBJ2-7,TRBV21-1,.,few,CASSKFLCDSNTTYEQYF,TGTGCCAGCAGCAAATTCCTTTGCGACAGCAACACAACCTACGAGCAGTACTTC
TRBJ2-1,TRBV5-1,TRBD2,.,CASSLEAGGSVYEQFF,TGCGCCAGCAGCTTGGAAGCGGGGGGGTCCGTATATGAGCAGTTCTTC
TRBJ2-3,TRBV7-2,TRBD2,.,CASSLAGTSSDTQYF,TGTGCCAGCAGCTTAGCCGGGACTAGCTCCGATACGCAGTATTTT
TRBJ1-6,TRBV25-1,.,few,CASSELSNSPLHF,TGTGCCAGCAGTGAATTGTCTAATTCACCCCTCCACTTT
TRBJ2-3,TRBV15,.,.,CATSEASTDTQYF,TGTGCCACCAGCGAAGCTAGCACAGATACGCAGTATTTT
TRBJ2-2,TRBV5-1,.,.,CASSSLSGTVNTGELFF,TGCGCCAGCAGTTCCCTTTCCGGGACGGTGAACACCGGGGAGCTGTTTTTT
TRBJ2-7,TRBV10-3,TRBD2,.,CAISAGLAAYEQYF,TGTGCCATCAGTGCGGGACTAGCGGCCTACGAGCAGTACTTC
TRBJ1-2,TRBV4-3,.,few,CASSRQKQGYYGYTF,TGCGCCAGCAGCCGGCAAAAACAGGGATACTATGGCTACACCTTC
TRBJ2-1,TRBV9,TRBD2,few,CASSVASVTGGGDEQFF,TGTGCCAGCAGCGTAGCTTCAGTGACGGGGGGAGGAGATGAGCAGTTCTTC
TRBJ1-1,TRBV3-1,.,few,CASSVTNTEAFF,TGTGCCAGCTCAGTTACGAACACTGAAGCTTTCTTT